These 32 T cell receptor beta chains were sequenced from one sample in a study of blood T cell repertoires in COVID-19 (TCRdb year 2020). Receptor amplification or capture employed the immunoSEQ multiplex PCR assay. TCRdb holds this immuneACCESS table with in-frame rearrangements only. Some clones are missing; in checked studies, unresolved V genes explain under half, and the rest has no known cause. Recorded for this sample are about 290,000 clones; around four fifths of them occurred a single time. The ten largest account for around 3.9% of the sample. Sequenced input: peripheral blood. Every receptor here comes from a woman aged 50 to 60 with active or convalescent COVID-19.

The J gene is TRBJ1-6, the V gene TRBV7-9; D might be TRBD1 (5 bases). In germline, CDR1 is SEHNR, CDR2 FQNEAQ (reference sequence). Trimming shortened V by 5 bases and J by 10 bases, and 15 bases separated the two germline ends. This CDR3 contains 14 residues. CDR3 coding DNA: TGTGCCAGCAGCCTCAGGGTTCGTGGGTCACCCCTCCACTTT. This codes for CASSLRVRGSPLHF.

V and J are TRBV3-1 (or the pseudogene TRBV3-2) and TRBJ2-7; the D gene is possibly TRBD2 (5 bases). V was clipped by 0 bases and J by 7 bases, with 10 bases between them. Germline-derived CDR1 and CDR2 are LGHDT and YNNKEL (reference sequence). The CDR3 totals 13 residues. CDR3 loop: CASSQDLSGEQYF. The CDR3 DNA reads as TGTGCCAGCAGCCAAGATCTATCGGGGGAGCAGTACTTC.

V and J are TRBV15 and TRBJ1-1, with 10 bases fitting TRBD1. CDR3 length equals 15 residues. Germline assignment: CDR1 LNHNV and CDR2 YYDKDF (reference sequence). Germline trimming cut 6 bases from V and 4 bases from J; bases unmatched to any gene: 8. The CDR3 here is CATRASDRGSTEAFF. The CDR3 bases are TGTGCCACCAGGGCCTCGGACAGGGGGAGCACTGAAGCTTTCTTT. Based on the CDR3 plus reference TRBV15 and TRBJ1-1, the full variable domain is DAMVIQNPRYQVTQFGKPVTLSCSQTLNHNVMYWYQQKSSQAPKLLFHYYDKDFNNEADTPDNFQSRRPNTSFCFLDIRSPGLGDTAMYLCATRASDRGSTEAFFGQGTRLTVV.

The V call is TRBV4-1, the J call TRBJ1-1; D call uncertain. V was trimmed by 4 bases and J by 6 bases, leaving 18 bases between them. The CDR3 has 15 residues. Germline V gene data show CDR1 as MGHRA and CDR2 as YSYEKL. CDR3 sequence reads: CASSRPHSVGAEAFF. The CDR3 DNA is TGCGCCAGCAGCCGACCTCACAGTGTGGGCGCTGAAGCTTTCTTT.

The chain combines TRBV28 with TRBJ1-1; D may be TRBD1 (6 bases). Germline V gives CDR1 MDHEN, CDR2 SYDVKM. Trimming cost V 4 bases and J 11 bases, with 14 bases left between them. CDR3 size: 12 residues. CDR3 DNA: TGTGCCAGCAGTTCTCATGGGGGCGCGGCTTTCTTT. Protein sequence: CASSSHGGAAFF.

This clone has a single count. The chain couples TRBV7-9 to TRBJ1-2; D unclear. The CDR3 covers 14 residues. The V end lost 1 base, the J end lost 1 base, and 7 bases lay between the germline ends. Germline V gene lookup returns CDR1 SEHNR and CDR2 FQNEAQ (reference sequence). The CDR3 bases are TGTGCCAGCAGCTTAGGAGGGAATAACTATGGCTACACCTTC. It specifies CASSLGGNNYGYTF. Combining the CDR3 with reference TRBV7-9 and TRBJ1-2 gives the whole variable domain DTGVSQNPRHKITKRGQNVTFRCDPISEHNRLYWYRQTLGQGPEFLTYFQNEAQLEKSRLLSDRFSAERPKGSFSTLEIQRTEQGDSAMYLCASSLGGNNYGYTFGSGTRLTVV.

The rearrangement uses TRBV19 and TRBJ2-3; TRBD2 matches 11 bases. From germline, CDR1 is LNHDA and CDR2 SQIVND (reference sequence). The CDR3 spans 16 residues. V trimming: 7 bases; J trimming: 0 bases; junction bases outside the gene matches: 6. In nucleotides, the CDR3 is TGTGCCAGTACAGGTAGCGGGAGGGCCAGCACAGATACGCAGTATTTT. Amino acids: CASTGSGRASTDTQYF.

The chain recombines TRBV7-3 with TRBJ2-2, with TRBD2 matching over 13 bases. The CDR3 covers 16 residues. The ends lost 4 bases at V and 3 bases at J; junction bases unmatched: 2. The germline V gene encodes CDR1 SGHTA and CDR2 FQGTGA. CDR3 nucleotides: TGTGCCAGCAGCTCAGGACTAGCGGGAGACACCGGGGAGCTGTTTTTT. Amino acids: CASSSGLAGDTGELFF.

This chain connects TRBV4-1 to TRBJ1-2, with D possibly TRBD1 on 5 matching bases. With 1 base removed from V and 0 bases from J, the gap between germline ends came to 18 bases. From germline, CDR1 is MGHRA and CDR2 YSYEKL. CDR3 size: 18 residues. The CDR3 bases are TGCGCCAGCAGCCAAGGTTCTCAGGGAATAATATCTAACTATGGCTACACCTTC. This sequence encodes CASSQGSQGIISNYGYTF.

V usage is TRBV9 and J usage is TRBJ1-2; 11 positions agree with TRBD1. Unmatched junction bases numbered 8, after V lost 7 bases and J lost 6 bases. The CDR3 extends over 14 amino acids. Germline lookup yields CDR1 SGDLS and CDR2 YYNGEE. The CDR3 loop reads CASGRDRGIDGYTF. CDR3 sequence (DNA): TGTGCCAGCGGGAGGGACAGGGGGATTGATGGCTACACCTTC.

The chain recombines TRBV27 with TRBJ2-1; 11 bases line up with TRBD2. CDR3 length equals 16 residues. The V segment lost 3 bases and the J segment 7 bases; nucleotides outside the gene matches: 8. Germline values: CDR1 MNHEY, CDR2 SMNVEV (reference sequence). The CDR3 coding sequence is TGTGCCAGCAGTTTCCTGACTAGCGGGATGGAAAATGAGCAGTTCTTC. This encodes CASSFLTSGMENEQFF.

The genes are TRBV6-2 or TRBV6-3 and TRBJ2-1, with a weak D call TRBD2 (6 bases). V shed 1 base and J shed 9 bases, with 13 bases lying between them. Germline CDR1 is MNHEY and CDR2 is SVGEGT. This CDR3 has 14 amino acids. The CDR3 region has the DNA TGTGCCAGCAGTTACTGGCTGGGGGGAGGTGAGCAGTTCTTC. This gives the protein CASSYWLGGGEQFF.

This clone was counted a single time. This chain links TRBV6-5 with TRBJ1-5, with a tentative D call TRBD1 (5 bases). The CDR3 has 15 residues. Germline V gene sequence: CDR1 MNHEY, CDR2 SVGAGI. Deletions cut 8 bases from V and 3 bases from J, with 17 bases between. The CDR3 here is CASRVRAGPNQPQHF. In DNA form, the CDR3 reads TGTGCCAGCCGGGTCAGGGCAGGACCCAATCAGCCCCAGCATTTT.

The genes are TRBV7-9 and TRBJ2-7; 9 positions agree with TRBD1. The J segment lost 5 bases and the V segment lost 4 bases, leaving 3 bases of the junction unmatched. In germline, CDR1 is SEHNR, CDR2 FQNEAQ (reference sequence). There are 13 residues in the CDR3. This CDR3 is CASSYGQGNEQYF. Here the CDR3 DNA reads TGTGCCAGCAGCTATGGACAGGGGAACGAGCAGTACTTC.

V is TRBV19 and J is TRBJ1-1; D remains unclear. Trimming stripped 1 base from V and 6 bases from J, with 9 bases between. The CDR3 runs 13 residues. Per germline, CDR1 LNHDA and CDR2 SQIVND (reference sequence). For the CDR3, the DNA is TGTGCCAGTAGTATAGGTCTGGGCGCTGAAGCTTTCTTT. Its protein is CASSIGLGAEAFF.

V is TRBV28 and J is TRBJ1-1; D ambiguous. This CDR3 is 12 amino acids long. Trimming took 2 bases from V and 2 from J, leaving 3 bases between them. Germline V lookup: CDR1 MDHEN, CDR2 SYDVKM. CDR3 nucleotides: TGTGCCAGCAGTTTAACTAACACTGAAGCTTTCTTT. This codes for CASSLTNTEAFF.

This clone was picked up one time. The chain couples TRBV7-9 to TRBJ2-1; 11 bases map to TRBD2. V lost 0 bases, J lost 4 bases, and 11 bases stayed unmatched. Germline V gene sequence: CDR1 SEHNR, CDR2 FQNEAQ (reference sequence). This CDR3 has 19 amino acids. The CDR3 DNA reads TGTGCCAGCAGCTTAGCCCCGGGATTAGCGGGAGGGCGTTACAATGAGCAGTTCTTC. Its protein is CASSLAPGLAGGRYNEQFF.

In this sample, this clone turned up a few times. CDR3 loop: CASSPDRGLDEQYF. CDR3 in DNA: TGTGCCAGCAGCCCGGACAGGGGGCTCGACGAGCAGTACTTC. The V call is TRBV7-2, the J call TRBJ2-7; 11 positions match TRBD1. In germline, CDR1 is SGHTA, CDR2 FQGNSA. The CDR3 is 14 amino acids. V shed 5 bases and J 5 bases; nucleotides not matched to a gene: 5.

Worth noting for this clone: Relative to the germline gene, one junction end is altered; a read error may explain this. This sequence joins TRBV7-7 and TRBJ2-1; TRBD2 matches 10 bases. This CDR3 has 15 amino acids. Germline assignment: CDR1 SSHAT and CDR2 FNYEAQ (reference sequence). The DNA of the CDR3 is TGTGCTAGCAGCTTAGGCCCCTCACTAGCGGGAGAGCAGTTCTTC. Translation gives CASSLGPSLAGEQFF.

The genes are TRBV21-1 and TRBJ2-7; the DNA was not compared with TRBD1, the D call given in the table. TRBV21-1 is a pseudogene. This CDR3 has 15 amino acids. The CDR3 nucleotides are TGTGCCAGCAGCAAAAGGGGTTCAAACACCTACGAGCAGTACTTC. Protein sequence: CASSKRGSNTYEQYF.

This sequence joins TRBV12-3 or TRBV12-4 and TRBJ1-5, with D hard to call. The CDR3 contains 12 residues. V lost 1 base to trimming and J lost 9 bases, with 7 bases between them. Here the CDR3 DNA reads TGTGCCAGCAGTTTAGGACAAGGGCCCCAGCATTTT. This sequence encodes CASSLGQGPQHF.

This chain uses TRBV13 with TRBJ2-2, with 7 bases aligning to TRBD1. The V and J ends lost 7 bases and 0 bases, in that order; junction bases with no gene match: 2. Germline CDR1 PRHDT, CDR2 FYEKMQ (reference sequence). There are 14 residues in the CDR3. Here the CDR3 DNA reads TGTGCCAGCAACGGACAGGCGAACACCGGGGAGCTGTTTTTT. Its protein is CASNGQANTGELFF.

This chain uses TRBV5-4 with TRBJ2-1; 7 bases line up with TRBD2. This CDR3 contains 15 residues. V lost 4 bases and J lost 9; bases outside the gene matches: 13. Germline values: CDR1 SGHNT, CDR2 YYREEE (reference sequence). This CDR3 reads CASSLLKGRESEQFF. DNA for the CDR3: TGTGCCAGCAGCCTACTCAAGGGGCGGGAGTCTGAGCAGTTCTTC.

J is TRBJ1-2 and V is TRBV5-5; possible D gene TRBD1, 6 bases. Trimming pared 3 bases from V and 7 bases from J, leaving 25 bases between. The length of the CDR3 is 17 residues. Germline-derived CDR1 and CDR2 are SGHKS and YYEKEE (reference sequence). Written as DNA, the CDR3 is TGTGCCAGCAGCTCCGGACAGTTTTTCTCCAACTATGGTGGCTACACCTTC. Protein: CASSSGQFFSNYGGYTF. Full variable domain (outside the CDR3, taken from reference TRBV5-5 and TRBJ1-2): DAGVTQSPTHLIKTRGQQVTLRCSPISGHKSVSWYQQVLGQGPQFIFQYYEKEERGRGNFPDRFSARQFPNYSSELNVNALLLGDSALYLCASSSGQFFSNYGGYTFGSGTRLTVV.

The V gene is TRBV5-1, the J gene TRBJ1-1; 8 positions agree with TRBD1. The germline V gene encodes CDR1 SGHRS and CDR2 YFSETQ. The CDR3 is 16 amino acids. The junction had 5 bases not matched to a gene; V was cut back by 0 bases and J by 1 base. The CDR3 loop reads CASSLEGDRRNTEAFF. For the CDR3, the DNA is TGCGCCAGCAGCTTGGAGGGGGACAGGAGGAACACTGAAGCTTTCTTT. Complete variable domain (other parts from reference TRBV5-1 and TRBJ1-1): KAGVTQTPRYLIKTRGQQVTLSCSPISGHRSVSWYQQTPGQGLQFLFEYFSETQRNKGNFPGRFSGRQFSNSRSEMNVSTLELGDSALYLCASSLEGDRRNTEAFFGQGTRLTVV.

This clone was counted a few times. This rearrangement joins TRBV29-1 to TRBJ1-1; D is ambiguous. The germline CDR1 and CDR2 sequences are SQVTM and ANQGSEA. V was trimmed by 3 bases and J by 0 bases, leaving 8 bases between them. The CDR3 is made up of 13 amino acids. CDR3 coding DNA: TGCAGCGTTGACGGGGAATTGAACACTGAAGCTTTCTTT. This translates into CSVDGELNTEAFF.

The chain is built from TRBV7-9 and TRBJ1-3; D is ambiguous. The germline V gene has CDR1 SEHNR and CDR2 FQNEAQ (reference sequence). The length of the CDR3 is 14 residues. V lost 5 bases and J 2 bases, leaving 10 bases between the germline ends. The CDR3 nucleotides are TGTGCCAGCAGCCCAACCAGGCCTGGAAACACCATATATTTT. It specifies CASSPTRPGNTIYF.

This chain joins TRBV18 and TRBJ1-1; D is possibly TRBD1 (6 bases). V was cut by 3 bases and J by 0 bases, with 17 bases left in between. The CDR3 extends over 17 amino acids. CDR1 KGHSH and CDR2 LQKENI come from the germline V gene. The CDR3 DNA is TGTGCCAGCTCACCGGGGGGGCTTGTTGGGATGAACACTGAAGCTTTCTTT. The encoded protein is CASSPGGLVGMNTEAFF.

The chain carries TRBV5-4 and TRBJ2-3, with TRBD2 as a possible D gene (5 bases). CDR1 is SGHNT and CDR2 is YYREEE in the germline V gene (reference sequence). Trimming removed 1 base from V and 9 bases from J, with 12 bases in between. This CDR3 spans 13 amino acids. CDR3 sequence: CASSLWGSGTQYF. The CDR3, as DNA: TGTGCCAGCAGCTTGTGGGGATCGGGGACGCAGTATTTT.

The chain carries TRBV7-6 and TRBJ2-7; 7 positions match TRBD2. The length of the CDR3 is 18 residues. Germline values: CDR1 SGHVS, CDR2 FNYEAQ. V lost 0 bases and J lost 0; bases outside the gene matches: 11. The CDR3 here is CASSLAAAVASGSYEQYF. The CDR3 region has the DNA TGTGCCAGCAGCTTAGCGGCCGCTGTGGCTAGCGGCTCCTACGAGCAGTACTTC.

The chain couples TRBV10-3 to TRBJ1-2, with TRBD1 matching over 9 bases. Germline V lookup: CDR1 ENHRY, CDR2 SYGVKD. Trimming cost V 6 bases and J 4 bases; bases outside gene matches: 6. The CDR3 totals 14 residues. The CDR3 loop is CAISVPGQGYGYTF. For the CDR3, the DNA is TGTGCCATCAGCGTACCGGGACAGGGCTATGGCTACACCTTC.

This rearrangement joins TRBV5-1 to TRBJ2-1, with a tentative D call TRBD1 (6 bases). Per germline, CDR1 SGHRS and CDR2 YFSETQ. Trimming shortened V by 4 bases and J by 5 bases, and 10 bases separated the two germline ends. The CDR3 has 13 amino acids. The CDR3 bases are TGCGCCAGCAGCATCGGACAGCACAATGAGCAGTTCTTC. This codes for CASSIGQHNEQFF.